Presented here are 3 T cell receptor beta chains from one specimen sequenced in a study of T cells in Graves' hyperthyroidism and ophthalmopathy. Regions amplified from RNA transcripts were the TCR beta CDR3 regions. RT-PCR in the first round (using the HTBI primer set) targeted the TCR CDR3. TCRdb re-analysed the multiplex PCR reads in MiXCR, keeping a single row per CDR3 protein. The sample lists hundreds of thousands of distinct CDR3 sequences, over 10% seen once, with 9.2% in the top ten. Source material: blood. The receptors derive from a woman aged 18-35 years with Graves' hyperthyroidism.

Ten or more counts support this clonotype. CDR3 residues: CASSFPPTGGPERETQYF. The DNA for the CDR3 is TGTGCCAGCAGTTTTCCACCCACCGGCGGCCCAGAGAGAGAGACCCAGTACTTC. The chain couples TRBV12-3 or TRBV12-4 to TRBJ2-5; D uncertain. CDR3 length: 18 residues. With 3 bases removed from V and 4 bases from J, the gap between germline ends came to 24 bases.

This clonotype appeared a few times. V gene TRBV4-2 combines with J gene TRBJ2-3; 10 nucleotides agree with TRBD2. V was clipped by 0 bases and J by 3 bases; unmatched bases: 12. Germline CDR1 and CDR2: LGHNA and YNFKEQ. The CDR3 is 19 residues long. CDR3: CASSQDVEAGGVGTDTQYF. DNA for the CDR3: TGTGCCAGCAGCCAAGATGTAGAAGCGGGAGGGGTCGGGACAGATACGCAGTATTTT.

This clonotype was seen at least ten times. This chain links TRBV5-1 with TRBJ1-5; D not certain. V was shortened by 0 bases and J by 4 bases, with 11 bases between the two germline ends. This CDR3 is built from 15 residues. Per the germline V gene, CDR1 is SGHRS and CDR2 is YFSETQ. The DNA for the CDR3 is TGCGCCAGCAGCTTGGGGCAGGACCATAATCAGCCCCAGCATTTT. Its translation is CASSLGQDHNQPQHF.